This T cell receptor (beta chain) comes out of a study of follicular helper T cells after annual influenza vaccination (dated by TCRdb to 2016 to 2017). In terms of the full investigation: Blood was drawn on days 0, 7 and 28 after each seasonal influenza vaccination. One week after vaccination, a second recruited cohort of 12 subjects (Table S1) displayed a similar ICOS+CD38+ cTfh response. Six subjects had multi-year samples: four covered two vaccination seasons and two covered three seasons. To study recall of cTfh clones, some subjects were followed across successive annual vaccinations spanning the 2013-2014, 2014-2015 and 2015-2016 seasons. Samples from 2013-2014 were cryopreserved, whereas samples from about 2015 were processed immediately after collection. What the study reported, not specific to this receptor: In evaluating whether influenza clones were enriched, the possibility that the far larger non-cTfh compartments were undersampled could not be ruled out. Day 7 ICOS+CD38+ clones were most often found later in ICOS-CD38- cTfh, suggesting that subset may serve as a memory reservoir. ICOS+CD38+ cTfh clonality correlated with the frequency of that population, and its change correlated with the change in circulating plasmablast frequency. Productive TCRB sequences were recovered from only about 10-23% of analyzed cells, so rare clonotypes could not be sampled. With successive annual vaccinations, a recurrent oligoclonal ICOS+CD38+ cTfh response was recalled, and this response contained tetramer and AIM influenza-specific clonotypes.

The library was obtained by the immunoSEQ multiplex PCR assay. Adaptive Biotechnologies handled the TCRB amplification, library preparation, sequencing and preliminary bioinformatics at Survey level resolution. The original pipeline was this. Clonality was calculated in R as 1 minus normalized Shannon entropy, and the Gini index was computed with the R package ineq. Overlap score was the summed counts of shared sequences divided by total counts of all sequences in both compared samples. Shared-clonotype significance used Fisher's exact test assuming a theoretical repertoire of 10^7 TCRB sequences. TCRdb mirrors the immuneACCESS table, restricted to in-frame sequences. Some clones are absent from its copies; in checked studies, under half trace to an unresolved V gene, and the reason for the others is unknown. V, J and clone size are taken as reported in that table, and D and trimming were inferred from the DNA itself. Present in this sample are more than 10,000 clones, over 65% of which were seen just once. The biggest ten clones account for over 0.75% of the sample.

This clone was recorded a few times. This clone's antigen is unknown. Within one base of it there is no much larger clone, and no base qualities were kept. The CDR3 runs 14 amino acids, cysteine and phenylalanine included. The sequence is cut down to CDR3 DNA, 42 bases in frame from base 1. CDR1 and CDR2 are read off the germline V gene as SGHRS and YFSETQ. V loses 4 bases of germline sequence and J loses 3 bases, and the interval between the two ends is 14 bases. What this sample's time point label stands for: 2014-2015 season, pre-vaccination. Adults received seasonal inactivated influenza vaccine (Fluvarix), and TCRB sequencing tracked sorted blood CD4 subsets before and after vaccination. To be eligible, subjects had to live in the community and must not have received influenza vaccine in the previous 6 months. Subjects were excluded for influenza vaccine contraindications, substance abuse, HIV/AIDS, active malignancy, immunomodulatory medication, or active illness such as respiratory infection. At each time point, somewhere between about 40 and 110 mL of blood was taken. Ficoll-Paque PLUS or SepMate separation was used to isolate PBMC. As a non-Tfh subset for comparison, CXCR5- memory CD4 T cells were sorted. Cell subsets were sorted from PBMC on a BD FACS Aria before DNA extraction.

The rearrangement combines TRBV5-1 with TRBJ2-7, with a weak D call of TRBD1 (7 bases match). This receptor was identified in an adult who received the influenza vaccine. Sequences were derived from CXCR5- memory CD4+ T cells sorted from blood, sampled on the day of influenza vaccination. Per the publication, the cell subset or site label means: CXCR5- memory CD4 T cells. CDR3 reads: CASSPGGGVYEQYF. The DNA sequence reads TGCGCCAGCAGCCCCGGAGGGGGCGTCTACGAGCAGTACTTC.